Presented here are 16 T cell receptor beta chains from one specimen sequenced in a study of T cell responses to AZD1222 COVID-19 vaccine. Sequencing was performed with immunoSEQ multiplex PCR; in TCRdb, only in-frame clones are kept and a portion is missing. The sample lists 140,000 to 150,000 clones, about 94% occurring once. The input for sequencing was peripheral blood, taken on day 0 of AZD1222 vaccination. Receptors were obtained from an adult in good health.

The V and J genes are TRBV30 and TRBJ1-4; D gene ambiguous. Trimming removed 8 bases from V and 0 bases from J, with 13 bases in between. This CDR3 comprises 14 residues. Per the germline V gene, CDR1 is GTSNPN and CDR2 is SVGIG (reference sequence). The CDR3 here is CAGRGPTTNEKLFF. The DNA for the CDR3 is TGTGCCGGGCGAGGGCCCACAACTAATGAAAAACTGTTTTTT.

This chain connects TRBV3-1 (or the pseudogene TRBV3-2) to TRBJ2-1; D unresolved. Germline lookup yields CDR1 LGHDT and CDR2 YNNKEL (reference sequence). This CDR3 has 13 residues. V lost 4 bases and J 3 bases, leaving 7 bases between the germline ends. This chain's CDR3 is CASSPIFYNEQFF. The CDR3 DNA follows: TGTGCCAGCAGCCCCATCTTCTACAATGAGCAGTTCTTC.

This clone was seen a single time. The J gene is TRBJ1-3, the V gene TRBV28; D might be TRBD1 (5 bases). The CDR3 loop spans 14 amino acids. CDR1 is MDHEN, CDR2 SYDVKM, per germline. Deletions cut 7 bases from V and 0 bases from J, with 10 bases between. The DNA for the CDR3 is TGTGCCAGCACCCCAGGGCCCTCTGGAAACACCATATATTTT. Protein product: CASTPGPSGNTIYF.

The chain combines TRBV15 with TRBJ2-7; possible D gene TRBD2, 6 bases. Germline V gene data show CDR1 as LNHNV and CDR2 as YYDKDF (reference sequence). The CDR3 length is 16 residues. Between the trimmed V and J ends, which lost 0 bases and 2 bases, there was a span of 14 bases. For the CDR3, the DNA is TGTGCCACCAGCAGAGAGAAAGGGACGGGAGCCTACGAGCAGTACTTC. Its protein product is CATSREKGTGAYEQYF.

The chain couples TRBV19 to TRBJ2-5; 7 nucleotides line up with TRBD1. From germline, CDR1 is LNHDA and CDR2 SQIVND (reference sequence). The length of the CDR3 is 14 residues. The J segment lost 4 bases and the V segment lost 4 bases, leaving 6 bases of the junction unmatched. The CDR3 sequence is CASSRQGQAETQYF. DNA of the CDR3: TGTGCCAGTAGTAGACAGGGTCAGGCAGAGACCCAGTACTTC.

The chain links TRBV7-6 to TRBJ2-2; 7 bases fit TRBD2. Germline CDR1 reads SGHVS; CDR2 reads FNYEAQ. The CDR3 runs 15 residues. Trimming at V came to 5 bases and at J to 6 bases, leaving 9 bases not matched to a gene. The CDR3 is CASSPQTSFAGELFF. The CDR3 DNA reads as TGTGCCAGCAGCCCCCAGACTAGCTTCGCCGGGGAGCTGTTTTTT.

The chain has TRBV15 and TRBJ2-2, with a possible D match to TRBD1 (5 bases). V lost 3 bases to trimming and J lost 2 bases, with 7 bases between them. This CDR3 has 14 amino acids. Germline V CDR1 and CDR2: LNHNV, YYDKDF (reference sequence). The DNA of the CDR3 is TGTGCCACCAGCAGCAGGGAAAACACCGGGGAGCTGTTTTTT. This sequence encodes CATSSRENTGELFF. The full variable domain, in which reference TRBV15 and TRBJ2-2 provide the parts outside the CDR3, is DAMVIQNPRYQVTQFGKPVTLSCSQTLNHNVMYWYQQKSSQAPKLLFHYYDKDFNNEADTPDNFQSRRPNTSFCFLDIRSPGLGDTAMYLCATSSRENTGELFFGEGSRLTVL.

The V call is TRBV6-2 or TRBV6-3, the J call TRBJ1-1; D might be TRBD1 (5 bases). Trimming cost V 0 bases and J 6 bases, with 11 bases left between them. CDR1 MNHEY and CDR2 SVGEGT come from the germline V gene. The CDR3 has 14 amino acids. The CDR3: CASSYSAGLAEAFF. The CDR3 DNA reads as TGTGCCAGCAGTTACTCCGCAGGGTTGGCTGAAGCTTTCTTT.

The genes are TRBV4-1 and TRBJ2-7; D is perhaps TRBD1 (6 bases). V lost 1 base, J lost 3 bases, and 10 bases lay in between. Germline V gives CDR1 MGHRA, CDR2 YSYEKL. The CDR3 is 14 residues long. The CDR3 region has the DNA TGCGCCAGCAGCCAAGTACAGGGAAACTACGAGCAGTACTTC. Translating it yields CASSQVQGNYEQYF.

CDR3 DNA sequence: TGCGCCAGCAGCTTAACCGGGACGGCGAGAGACTATGGCTACACCTTC. Encoded protein: CASSLTGTARDYGYTF. The chain carries TRBV5-1 and TRBJ1-2; D is possibly TRBD1 (5 bases). Germline CDR1 reads SGHRS; CDR2 reads YFSETQ. The CDR3 is made up of 16 amino acids. V gave up 2 bases and J gave up 3 bases, with 17 bases separating them.

This chain joins TRBV4-2 and TRBJ2-2; weak D call: TRBD1 (6 bases). Looked up from germline, CDR1 is LGHNA and CDR2 is YNFKEQ. V lost 1 base to trimming and J lost 4 bases, with 13 bases between them. The CDR3 is 16 amino acids. In DNA form, the CDR3 reads TGTGCCAGCAGCCAAGGTACAGGGTTTGCCACCGGGGAGCTGTTTTTT. Protein sequence: CASSQGTGFATGELFF.

This chain links TRBV6-5 with TRBJ1-2, with a possible D match to TRBD1 (6 bases). Trimming cost V 6 bases and J 0 bases, with 11 bases left between them. The CDR3 has 14 residues. The germline CDR1 and CDR2 sequences are MNHEY and SVGAGI. CDR3 in DNA: TGTGCCAGCAGACGTACAGGGACTAACTATGGCTACACCTTC. Its protein product is CASRRTGTNYGYTF.

V and J are TRBV30 and TRBJ2-3, with D uncertain. CDR1 and CDR2 (germline): GTSNPN, SVGIG (reference sequence). With 0 bases removed from V and 4 bases from J, the gap between germline ends came to 5 bases. The CDR3 covers 12 residues. The CDR3 nucleotides are TGTGCCTGGAGTGTACGTGCAGATACGCAGTATTTT. Amino acids: CAWSVRADTQYF.

The chain employs TRBV28 and TRBJ2-7; 10 positions agree with TRBD1. The V and J ends lost 6 bases and 4 bases, in that order; junction bases with no gene match: 9. Germline CDR1 reads MDHEN; CDR2 reads SYDVKM. The CDR3 spans 15 residues. The CDR3 loop reads CASSHNPGQGYEQYF. CDR3 DNA: TGTGCCAGCAGCCATAATCCGGGACAGGGGTACGAGCAGTACTTC.

This chain links TRBV5-5 with TRBJ2-1; TRBD1 matches 9 bases. The CDR3 spans 15 residues. V was clipped by 6 bases and J by 5 bases; unmatched bases: 9. Per the germline V gene, CDR1 is SGHKS and CDR2 is YYEKEE (reference sequence). The CDR3 loop is CASTLDRGANNEQFF. The CDR3 DNA reads TGTGCCAGCACCCTCGACAGGGGGGCTAACAATGAGCAGTTCTTC.

The chain recombines TRBV5-1 with TRBJ1-3; the match to TRBD1 covers 7 bases. With 3 bases clipped from V and 5 bases from J, the junction kept 8 bases outside the gene matches. Per the germline V gene, CDR1 is SGHRS and CDR2 is YFSETQ. CDR3 length: 15 amino acids. The CDR3 DNA sequence: TGCGCCAGCAGCTCAACAGACAGGGAAAGAAACACCATATATTTT. Protein product: CASSSTDRERNTIYF.